The text below deals with one T cell receptor (beta chain). Its antigen is currently not known. Library construction relied on the immunoSEQ multiplex PCR assay. A mixture of 60 forward primers for TCR Vbeta segments and 13 reverse primers for TCR Jbeta segments was used in the multiplex PCR. The CDR3 region of rearranged TCR beta genes was amplified from genomic DNA by a multiplex PCR assay. On the Illumina HiSeq System, the amplified TCR beta libraries were sequenced as 87-base-pair reads. Regarding the original processing steps: A later analysis tallied around 82 million unique TCR beta chains across the roughly 610 repertoires, and about 10 million of those chains were shared by two or more donors. To remove PCR and sequencing errors, raw reads were error-corrected and collapsed into unique sequences using a nearest-neighbor algorithm that merged closely related sequences. V, D and J gene segments were assigned by aligning CDR3 sequences to IMGT reference sequences. For a sequence to be retained, at least a six-nucleotide match to both a V gene segment and a J gene segment was required. Rearrangements were classified as productive when the CDR3 lacked stop codons and remained in frame with V and J, and all other rearrangements were classified as non-productive. CDR3 was defined according to IMGT convention as the region running from the second conserved V-encoded cysteine to the conserved J-encoded phenylalanine. The earlier analysis of about 570 of the donors excluded any sequence lacking an unambiguous match to a single V gene segment. In an earlier analysis of approximately 590 of the donors, a V segment was called functional when productive rearrangements were above 56.7%, and segregating when the standard deviation between donors exceeded 5%. A statistical classification framework was built for diagnosing cytomegalovirus status from the catalog of TCR beta chain sequences. In a later analysis, TCR nucleotide sequences were compared against IMGT/GENE-DB human TR gene sequences so that V and J genes could be assigned. Using the TCRdist pipeline, a later analysis assigned CDR3 sequences along with most-parsimonious VDJ recombination scenarios. In a later analysis, every TCR beta chain was defined by the combination of its CDR3 amino acid sequence and its V-gene family, and reads without a unique V-gene family were dropped. A later analysis removed several hundred highly shared, low-generation-probability nucleotide sequences to deal with suspected cross-contamination and a sequencing artifact. A later analysis calculated a clonal expansion index for each public chain from normalized within-repertoire ranks of inferred template counts. Generation probabilities in a later analysis came from a VDJ recombination model fitted to out-of-frame rearrangements, and those results were checked against IGoR. In a later analysis, hypergeometric tests were used to score TCR-TCR, TCR-HLA and TCR-CMV co-occurrence, with a repertoire-size bias correction applied to TCR pairs. False discovery rates were estimated in a later analysis by permuting HLA or CMV assignments 20 times. In a later analysis, co-occurring TCRs were grouped using DBSCAN, with TCRdist sequence similarity added in when clustering inside HLA-allele-positive subsets. Repertoires with fewer than 30,000 or more than 120,000 public chains, plus five repertoires with anomalous nucleotide sharing, were excluded from co-occurrence clustering. TCRdb limited this immuneACCESS table to in-frame rearrangements with V and J called. A share of clones is missing; checked studies link under half to unresolved V genes, and the rest is unexplained. D and trimming come from the DNA, and the V and J calls and clone size come from that table. The sample's own table lists tens of thousands of clones. In total, the top ten clones hold roughly 6.4% of the sample.

This sample was taken from a study of cytomegalovirus exposure and HLA in healthy donors (dated by TCRdb to between 2016 and 2019). Regarding the research as a whole: An earlier analysis of more than 550 of the donors reported over 250 Gb of sequence data and some 110 million unique TCR beta sequences obtained from 150 million to 200 million T cells. An early release covering some 640 HLA-typed donors comprised roughly 300 gigabases of sequencing data and roughly 86 million unique TCR sequences. The genetic ancestry cluster associated with self-reported Caucasian donors included 70% to 85% of the approximately 430 genotyped donors. The study aimed to test whether cataloging public T cell receptors could reveal signatures of past pathogen exposure. The T cell repertoires of around 730 subjects were profiled by immunosequencing and related to cytomegalovirus serostatus. In addition to the first cohort of roughly 700 subjects, a separate validation cohort of about 120 different subjects was used. The study combined high-throughput TCR immunosequencing, statistical association of individual TCRs with disease status, and machine learning to predict cytomegalovirus infection status. In a later analysis, previously published TCR beta repertoires from 550 to 750 donors were re-analyzed and high-resolution HLA genotyping was added so that TCR occurrence patterns could be studied. The later analysis used no new phenotypic data to find candidate immune exposures, relying instead on TCR beta sequences and their occurrence across donors. An earlier analysis of around 540 of the donors applied high-throughput TCR beta sequencing to assess whether each TCR beta V gene segment acted as functional or pseudogenic. Donor age, sex, ethnicity and CMV serostatus were collected together with the repertoire data. A later genetic analysis used genome-wide SNP genotypes for about 65% of the 666 donors, treating that subset as a discovery cohort. All discovery cohort repertoires had been generated using a single sequencing platform. HLA typing covered class I and class II loci at four-digit resolution. Typing coverage varied by locus: roughly 620-640 donors for A, B, C, DRB1 and DQB1; about 520 for DQA1; more than 600 for DPA1; some 470 for DPB1. Because of strong linkage in the cohort, a few DR-DQ haplotypes were treated as single units for association and clustering. Among about 400 genotyped donors of the cohort, an average of about 220,000 unique TCR beta nucleotide sequences was sequenced per donor, of which about 20% were non-productive.

The cohort was made up of about 610 healthy bone marrow donors. All cohort members were sampled while nominally healthy, although unrecorded immune exposures were likely present. Of the roughly 700 cohort members, about 270 had a positive CMV serostatus and about 350 had a negative one, while no CMV serostatus was recorded for the donor. Every donor gave a peripheral blood sample, and the peripheral blood mononuclear cells from that sample were used for TCR beta sequencing. Genomic DNA extraction from the blood cell samples was performed with the Qiagen DNeasy Blood Extraction Kit. Based on the germline V gene (reference sequence), the CDR1 and CDR2 sequences are LNHDA and SQIVND. Its CDR3 holds 14 amino acids, cysteine through phenylalanine. This entry keeps only the CDR3 DNA: 42 bases, framed from base 1. V is pared back by 2 bases and J by 4 bases, with 6 bases lying between the germline termini.

The investigation overall reported the following: A later genetic analysis reported fewer N-insertions in productive TCRs among donors in an Asian-associated ancestry cluster than the roughly 620-donor mean. A cluster of highly shared sequence variants was judged likely to represent a technical artifact of the sequencing pipeline. Broadly in line with IMGT annotations, most TCR beta V segments showed up in productive rearrangements about 87% or about 30% of the time in an earlier analysis of several hundred of the donors. Roughly uniform sequencing depth across donors was assumed in presence/absence analyses, although this assumption may not hold. It was suggested by the authors that the approach could potentially be generalized to other disease states and immunological phenotypes. The only immune exposure information available for the cohort was CMV serostatus. When HLA alleles, especially DR and DQ, strongly co-occurred, attributing TCR associations to individual alleles was difficult. A few of the identified cytomegalovirus-associated TCR beta chains were confirmed in vitro to be specific for cytomegalovirus antigens. The study listed over 150 TCR beta chains as associated with cytomegalovirus. Only TCR beta chains were sequenced in this cohort, and the absence of alpha or paired-chain data limited detectable features. While some public TCRs were present in many individuals, most TCR sequences turned up only very rarely across donors. Because HLA typing was unavailable for some donors at each locus, only the typed subset was used in association tests. According to a later analysis, most CMV-associated TCR beta chains appeared to be HLA-restricted, and the HLA associations seemed to be driven largely by CMV exposure. V-gene and J-gene trimming of TCR beta chains was associated with a missense DCLRE1C variant in a later genetic analysis, and the association was replicated in an independent cohort. Some IMGT-functional V segments, including TRBV6-2 and TRBV6-3, could not be distinguished by the 87-base-pair reads and were therefore excluded. A further reported finding was that TCR beta sequences accurately predicted the HLA-A and HLA-B alleles for most subjects in the first cohort. Specific HLA alleles were associated with 16,951 TCR beta sequences at a false discovery rate of 0.05 in a later analysis. Cytomegalovirus status was reported to be diagnosed by the classifier with high specificity and sensitivity in both the original and validation cohorts. In a later analysis, the rate of TCR association differed among HLA loci, with DRB1 alleles having the most associated TCRs and HLA-C alleles having the fewest. Compared with equally common non-associated chains, HLA-associated TCR beta chains in a later analysis were more clonally expanded and had lower generation probabilities. A later analysis reported that several top co-occurrence clusters appeared linked to parvovirus B19, influenza, CMV and Epstein-Barr virus. Correlated functional status among segregating V segments might reflect linkage disequilibrium, but an unknown experimental factor could not be ruled out. Because counts were too low, about 18 rarely observed V segments, including chromosome 9 orphons, were excluded from the earlier analysis of 587 of the donors.

Sequencing used PBMCs. This receptor was identified in a human donor in good health. The chain links TRBV19 with TRBJ2-6, with the D gene too uncertain to name. The DNA reads TGTGCCAGTAGTATATTCCCAGGGGCCAACGTCCTGACTTTC. Translated, this is CASSIFPGANVLTF.